The 27 T cell receptor beta chains given below trace back to one sample, sequenced in a study of blood T cell repertoires in COVID-19. The protocol was immunoSEQ multiplex PCR, while the TCRdb copy is restricted to in-frame clones and leaves out a portion. The sample consists of around 250,000 clones, roughly 90% of them appearing once. Source material: peripheral blood. The receptors originated from a man aged 60 to 69 with acute or convalescent COVID-19.

The V call is TRBV24-1, the J call TRBJ2-3, with TRBD1 matching 7 bases. Germline V CDR1 and CDR2: KGHDR, SFDVKD. The CDR3 is 16 amino acids. V lost 3 bases, J lost 4 bases, and 9 bases stayed unmatched. CDR3 in DNA: TGTGCCACCAGTGATACGGACAGGCCCTCTCCAGATACGCAGTATTTT. This sequence encodes CATSDTDRPSPDTQYF.

The gene calls are TRBV6-5 and TRBJ1-6; tentative D call: TRBD1 (5 bases). Germline values: CDR1 MNHEY, CDR2 SVGAGI. With 3 bases removed from V and 8 bases from J, the gap between germline ends came to 17 bases. The length of the CDR3 is 16 residues. CDR3 region: CASSYQARRGYSPLHF. CDR3 bases: TGTGCCAGCAGTTATCAAGCGAGAAGGGGTTATTCACCCCTCCACTTT.

The rearrangement links TRBV7-2 to TRBJ2-7, with D perhaps TRBD1 (6 bases). Germline assignment: CDR1 SGHTA and CDR2 FQGNSA. The CDR3 has 16 amino acids. The V end lost 3 bases, the J end lost 1 base, and 16 bases lay between the germline ends. The CDR3 DNA reads as TGTGCCAGCAGCTTCTCGCACTCGACAGGTTCCTACGAGCAGTACTTC. Amino acid sequence: CASSFSHSTGSYEQYF. Drawing the rest from reference TRBV7-2 and TRBJ2-7, the complete variable domain is GAGVSQSPSNKVTEKGKDVELRCDPISGHTALYWYRQSLGQGLEFLIYFQGNSAPDKSGLPSDRFSAERTGGSVSTLTIQRTQQEDSAVYLCASSFSHSTGSYEQYFGPGTRLTVT.

This clone appeared once. The J gene is TRBJ1-5, the V gene TRBV7-2; D gene uncertain. The CDR3 extends over 13 amino acids. Germline values: CDR1 SGHTA, CDR2 FQGNSA. V dropped 1 base and J dropped 7 bases, with 8 bases sitting between them. This CDR3 is CASSLGIRQPQHF. The CDR3 nucleotides are TGTGCCAGCAGCTTAGGCATTCGGCAGCCCCAGCATTTT.

The rearrangement joins TRBV6-4 to TRBJ1-1, with D possibly being TRBD1 (5 bases). The V end lost 6 bases, the J end lost 1 base, and 12 bases lay between the germline ends. This CDR3 is built from 14 residues. Germline V gene sequence: CDR1 MRHNA, CDR2 SNTAGT. The CDR3 reads CASRNTDRNTEAFF. The CDR3 DNA is TGTGCCAGCAGAAACACTGACAGGAACACTGAAGCTTTCTTT.

The genes are TRBV6-5 and TRBJ2-2, with 11 bases matching TRBD1. Trimming at V came to 6 bases and at J to 7 bases, leaving 4 bases not matched to a gene. This CDR3 spans 14 amino acids. Per germline, CDR1 MNHEY and CDR2 SVGAGI. This CDR3 reads CASRTGQGVGELFF. In nucleotides, the CDR3 is TGTGCCAGCAGAACGGGACAGGGGGTCGGGGAGCTGTTTTTT.

Only a few counts were recorded for this clone. J is TRBJ1-2 and V is TRBV5-1, with TRBD1 matching over 9 bases. The germline V gene encodes CDR1 SGHRS and CDR2 YFSETQ. CDR3 length: 14 amino acids. The ends lost 3 bases at V and 6 bases at J; junction bases unmatched: 6. CDR3 bases: TGCGCCAGCAGCTGGGGGACAGGGAGTGATGGCTACACCTTC. It encodes CASSWGTGSDGYTF.

The chain joins TRBV29-1 to TRBJ2-5; no clear D. Germline CDR1 SQVTM, CDR2 ANQGSEA. V was shortened by 0 bases and J by 7 bases, with 12 bases between the two germline ends. The CDR3 consists of 13 residues. The CDR3 region is CSVEESTGGTQYF. The CDR3 coding sequence is TGCAGCGTTGAAGAGTCCACTGGCGGGACCCAGTACTTC.

The chain recombines TRBV7-2 with TRBJ2-7, with D maybe TRBD1 (6 bases). Germline CDR1 SGHTA, CDR2 FQGNSA. Between the trimmed V and J ends, which lost 1 base and 5 bases, there was a span of 12 bases. CDR3 length equals 14 residues. The CDR3 sequence is CASSLDRVSNEQYF. As DNA, the CDR3 is TGTGCCAGCAGCTTAGACAGGGTGTCGAACGAGCAGTACTTC.

This clone was recorded a few times. J is TRBJ2-7 and V is TRBV28; 8 bases are a match to TRBD1. Germline trimming cut 2 bases from V and 2 bases from J; bases unmatched to any gene: 5. The germline V gene encodes CDR1 MDHEN and CDR2 SYDVKM. The CDR3 contains 15 residues. This CDR3 reads CASSLHGTGPYEQYF. The CDR3 DNA reads as TGTGCCAGCAGTTTACACGGGACAGGCCCCTACGAGCAGTACTTC.

This clone has a handful of counts. The chain carries TRBV18 and TRBJ1-3; 7 bases match TRBD1. The length of the CDR3 is 15 residues. Germline CDR1 is KGHSH and CDR2 is LQKENI. J was trimmed by 4 bases and V by 2 bases; bases with no gene match: 5. The CDR3 loop is CASSPGTDAGNTIYF. In DNA, the CDR3 is TGTGCCAGCTCACCAGGGACAGACGCGGGAAACACCATATATTTT.

This clone has only a few counts. This CDR3 is also generated by other DNA sequences in the sample. This rearrangement joins TRBV7-2 to TRBJ1-1; 7 nucleotides match TRBD1. Looked up from germline, CDR1 is SGHTA and CDR2 is FQGNSA. The V segment lost 2 bases and the J segment 1 base; nucleotides outside the gene matches: 1. CDR3 length equals 14 residues. In DNA form, the CDR3 reads TGTGCCAGCAGCTTAAGGACAGGGAACACTGAAGCTTTCTTT. Protein: CASSLRTGNTEAFF.

This clone has a handful of counts. This chain links TRBV4-1 with TRBJ2-3; 7 bases are shared with TRBD1. The germline gives CDR1 MGHRA, CDR2 YSYEKL. The length of the CDR3 is 17 residues. With V trimmed by 3 bases and J by 0 bases, 9 bases remained unmatched. The CDR3 sequence is CASSQMDRISSTDTQYF. The DNA of the CDR3 is TGCGCCAGCAGCCAGATGGACAGGATTTCTAGCACAGATACGCAGTATTTT.

This clone was counted a few times. V and J are TRBV7-2 and TRBJ2-7; weak D call: TRBD2 (6 bases). The CDR3 is made up of 13 amino acids. Trimming took 1 base from V and 3 from J, leaving 7 bases between them. Germline CDR1 is SGHTA and CDR2 is FQGNSA. The chain's CDR3 is CASSLVSGYEQYF. Written as DNA, the CDR3 is TGTGCCAGCAGCTTAGTTAGCGGCTACGAGCAGTACTTC.

V gene TRBV5-4 combines with J gene TRBJ2-1, with TRBD2 matching 10 bases. The CDR3 has 15 residues. Germline CDR1 is SGHNT and CDR2 is YYREEE (reference sequence). The J segment lost 3 bases and the V segment lost 4 bases, leaving 4 bases of the junction unmatched. The CDR3 loop is CASSPRLAGYNEQFF. CDR3 DNA: TGTGCCAGCAGCCCTAGACTAGCGGGCTACAATGAGCAGTTCTTC.

The rearrangement uses TRBV5-1 and TRBJ2-7, with TRBD2 identical over 14 bases. The CDR3 length is 16 residues. V shed 0 bases and J 4 bases; nucleotides not matched to a gene: 3. Germline V gene data show CDR1 as SGHRS and CDR2 as YFSETQ. CDR3 DNA: TGCGCCAGCAGCTTGGGACTAGCGGGAGGGGGATACGAGCAGTACTTC. Protein product: CASSLGLAGGGYEQYF.

This chain links TRBV6-1 with TRBJ1-5; D is ambiguous. V dropped 5 bases and J dropped 0 bases, with 8 bases sitting between them. The length of the CDR3 is 14 residues. Germline V CDR1 and CDR2: MNHNS, SASEGT. The CDR3 DNA sequence: TGTGCCAGCAGTTTTCGGAGTAGCAATCAGCCCCAGCATTTT. Its translation: CASSFRSSNQPQHF.

V gene TRBV14 combines with J gene TRBJ2-7; no clear D. V gave up 1 base and J gave up 0 bases, with 10 bases separating them. Germline CDR1 and CDR2: SGHDN and FVKESK. CDR3 length: 15 residues. DNA of the CDR3: TGTGCCAGCAGCCAAGCATCTCGGAGCTCCTACGAGCAGTACTTC. This translates into CASSQASRSSYEQYF. The full variable domain, in which reference TRBV14 and TRBJ2-7 provide the parts outside the CDR3, is EAGVTQFPSHSVIEKGQTVTLRCDPISGHDNLYWYRRVMGKEIKFLLHFVKESKQDESGMPNNRFLAERTGGTYSTLKVQPAELEDSGVYFCASSQASRSSYEQYFGPGTRLTVT.

The chain uses TRBV28 and TRBJ2-5; 11 nucleotides line up with TRBD2. The CDR3 is 14 residues long. Losses at the gene ends were 5 bases for V and 4 bases for J; bases not matched to a gene: 3. Germline CDR1 reads MDHEN; CDR2 reads SYDVKM. The CDR3 DNA reads as TGTGCCAGCAGTCCTGGACTAGCGGGAGAGACCCAGTACTTC. Translated: CASSPGLAGETQYF.

The J gene is TRBJ2-5, the V gene TRBV5-1; no clear D gene. Trimming stripped 1 base from V and 4 bases from J, with 8 bases between. This CDR3 is 13 amino acids long. Germline-derived CDR1 and CDR2 are SGHRS and YFSETQ. CDR3 nucleotide sequence: TGCGCCAGCAGCTTGAATGTCGGAGAGACCCAGTACTTC. Translating it yields CASSLNVGETQYF.

The rearrangement links TRBV6-2 or TRBV6-3 to TRBJ2-5, with D perhaps TRBD1 (7 bases). V was pared by 4 bases and J by 5 bases, with 14 bases between. Germline CDR1 and CDR2: MNHEY and SVGEGT. This CDR3 has 14 amino acids. The CDR3 sequence is CASSSRGDWETQYF. The CDR3 bases are TGTGCCAGCAGTTCCAGGGGGGATTGGGAGACCCAGTACTTC.

The chain uses TRBV28 and TRBJ2-7; 9 nucleotides line up with TRBD1. From germline, CDR1 is MDHEN and CDR2 SYDVKM. This CDR3 spans 16 amino acids. V trimming: 2 bases; J trimming: 1 base; junction bases outside the gene matches: 6. CDR3 sequence reads: CASSLPDRGLSYEQYF. In DNA form, the CDR3 reads TGTGCCAGCAGTTTACCGGACAGGGGCCTTTCCTACGAGCAGTACTTC.

The chain employs TRBV27 and TRBJ2-5; TRBD1 is a possible D gene (6 bases). Per germline, CDR1 MNHEY and CDR2 SMNVEV (reference sequence). The CDR3 consists of 13 residues. The V end lost 4 bases, the J end lost 12 bases, and 18 bases lay between the germline ends. The CDR3 DNA reads TGTGCCAGCAGTTCCGACCTTGGGGGCCCTAAGTACTTC. This translates into CASSSDLGGPKYF.

This clone was counted a few times. The rearrangement joins TRBV7-8 to TRBJ2-7, with D maybe TRBD1 (6 bases). CDR3 length: 15 residues. Germline CDR1 is SGHVS and CDR2 is FQNEAQ. Deletions cut 1 base from V and 0 bases from J, with 10 bases between. The CDR3 sequence is CASSLVGASSYEQYF. The DNA for the CDR3 is TGTGCCAGCAGCTTAGTGGGGGCGAGCTCCTACGAGCAGTACTTC.

The J gene is TRBJ2-7, the V gene TRBV9; perhaps TRBD2 as D (6 bases). V was trimmed by 0 bases and J by 3 bases, leaving 13 bases between them. Germline V gives CDR1 SGDLS, CDR2 YYNGEE. CDR3 length equals 15 residues. This chain's CDR3 is CASSVDGGADYEQYF. In DNA, the CDR3 is TGTGCCAGCAGCGTAGATGGAGGGGCAGACTACGAGCAGTACTTC.

This chain uses TRBV11-3 with TRBJ2-1, with 8 bases identical to TRBD1. The CDR3 is 14 amino acids. CDR1 and CDR2 from the germline V gene are SGHNT and YENEEA. The V segment lost 6 bases and the J segment 2 bases; nucleotides outside the gene matches: 3. CDR3 region: CASSGQGTYNEQFF. CDR3 in DNA: TGTGCCAGCAGTGGACAGGGAACCTACAATGAGCAGTTCTTC.

The chain couples TRBV27 to TRBJ2-7; 8 positions agree with TRBD2. The V gene end was trimmed by 1 base and the J gene end by 5 bases; junction bases not matched to a gene: 10. The germline V gene encodes CDR1 MNHEY and CDR2 SMNVEV (reference sequence). The CDR3 runs 16 residues. CDR3 sequence (DNA): TGTGCCAGCAGTTTATTGAGGCCGGGAGGGCCGCACGAGCAGTACTTC. The encoded protein is CASSLLRPGGPHEQYF.